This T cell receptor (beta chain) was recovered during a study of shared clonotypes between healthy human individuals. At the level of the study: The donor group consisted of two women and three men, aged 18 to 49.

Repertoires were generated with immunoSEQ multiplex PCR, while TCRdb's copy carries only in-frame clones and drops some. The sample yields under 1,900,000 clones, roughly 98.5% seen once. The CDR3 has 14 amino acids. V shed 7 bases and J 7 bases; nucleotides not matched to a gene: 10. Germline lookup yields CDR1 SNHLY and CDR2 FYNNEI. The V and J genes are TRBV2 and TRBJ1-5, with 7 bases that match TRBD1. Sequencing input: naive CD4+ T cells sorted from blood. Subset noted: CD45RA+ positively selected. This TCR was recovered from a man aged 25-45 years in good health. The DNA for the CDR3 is TGTGCCAGCAATAGGGACAGAATAAGCCAGCCCCAGCATTTT. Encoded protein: CASNRDRISQPQHF.